The entry below describes one T cell receptor beta chain. This may be a read error, as it is one base from a much larger clone. The source of the sample is a study of early T cells in non-severe SARS-CoV-2 infection. TCRdb re-analysed the 5' RACE reads in MiXCR, keeping a single row per CDR3 protein. This sample has 40,000 to 55,000 distinct CDR3 sequences, with roughly 4.2% found just once. This CDR3 is 18 amino acids long. Sequenced input: whole blood. This sequence originates from an adult who was a healthcare worker with PCR-confirmed SARS-CoV-2 infection or an uninfected control (not recorded which). The rearrangement links TRBV21-1 to TRBJ2-3; the DNA was not used to check the table's D call, TRBD2. TRBV21-1 is reported as a pseudogene. As DNA, the CDR3 is TGTGCCAGCAGCAATGACCGGGTTAGCGGGAGGGGCGCAGATATGCAGTATTTT. It is translated as CASSNDRVSGRGADMQYF.